Below are 8 T cell receptor beta chains sequenced from a single sample in a study of control samples from healthy donors and cancer patients. The protocol was immunoSEQ multiplex PCR, while the TCRdb copy is restricted to in-frame clones and leaves out a portion. Here the sample spans roughly 120,000 clones, 90% being singletons. Sequencing was done on a sample of blood. These receptors were obtained from a human donor in good health. The donor label of this sample is uncertain.

This clone came up once. The CDR3 DNA is TGTGCCAGCAGTCGACTGAACAATGAGCAGTTCTTC. Protein: CASSRLNNEQFF. The chain joins TRBV7-8 to TRBJ2-1; D gene unclear. The CDR3 is 12 amino acids. Trimming removed 6 bases from V and 5 bases from J, with 8 bases in between. CDR1 is SGHVS, CDR2 FQNEAQ, per germline.

The chain links TRBV28 to TRBJ1-4; D ambiguous. This CDR3 is built from 13 residues. Germline CDR1 reads MDHEN; CDR2 reads SYDVKM. Between the trimmed V and J ends, which lost 6 bases and 5 bases, there was a span of 10 bases. This chain's CDR3 is CASRERLNEKLFF. The CDR3 DNA follows: TGTGCCAGCAGAGAACGGTTGAATGAAAAACTGTTTTTT. Complete variable domain (other parts from reference TRBV28 and TRBJ1-4): DVKVTQSSRYLVKRTGEKVFLECVQDMDHENMFWYRQDPGLGLRLIYFSYDVKMKEKGDIPEGYSVSREKKERFSLILESASTNQTSMYLCASRERLNEKLFFGSGTQLSVL.

The V and J genes are TRBV5-4 and TRBJ2-7; 8 bases are shared with TRBD1. The CDR3 sequence is 14 residues long. Germline V lookup: CDR1 SGHNT, CDR2 YYREEE (reference sequence). V lost 4 bases and J lost 3; bases outside the gene matches: 6. In DNA, the CDR3 is TGTGCCAGCAGCCAGACAGGGGTCAACTACGAGCAGTACTTC. Its protein product is CASSQTGVNYEQYF.

The table lists this clone with a count of one. V usage is TRBV3-1 (or the pseudogene TRBV3-2) and J usage is TRBJ1-2; D call uncertain. CDR1 and CDR2 from the germline V gene are LGHDT and YNNKEL (reference sequence). CDR3 length: 14 residues. The V gene lost 0 bases and the J gene lost 6 bases, with 11 bases spanning the gap. The CDR3 reads CASSQDTPQDGYTF. In DNA, the CDR3 is TGTGCCAGCAGCCAAGACACCCCCCAGGATGGCTACACCTTC.

The chain carries TRBV14 and TRBJ1-5; D unresolved. Germline-derived CDR1 and CDR2 are SGHDN and FVKESK. CDR3 size: 12 residues. The ends were cut back, 6 bases at V and 11 bases at J, with 14 bases in the middle. CDR3 sequence reads: CASRPLLTTQHF. For the CDR3, the DNA is TGTGCCAGCAGGCCCCTTCTAACGACCCAGCATTTT.

V is TRBV12-3 or TRBV12-4 and J is TRBJ2-1; D perhaps matches TRBD2 (6 bases). V shed 5 bases and J shed 7 bases, with 9 bases lying between them. CDR3 length equals 12 residues. CDR3 bases: TGTGCCAGCAGTCCAAGCGGGAATGAGCAGTTCTTC. It codes for CASSPSGNEQFF.

V is TRBV18 and J is TRBJ2-2; D ambiguous. V dropped 2 bases and J dropped 0 bases, with 13 bases sitting between them. Germline lookup yields CDR1 KGHSH and CDR2 LQKENI. The CDR3 is 17 amino acids. This CDR3 is CASSPSRSSANTGELFF. DNA for the CDR3: TGTGCCAGCTCACCATCAAGGTCGAGCGCGAACACCGGGGAGCTGTTTTTT. Together with reference TRBV18 and TRBJ2-2, the CDR3 gives the full variable domain: NAGVMQNPRHLVRRRGQEARLRCSPMKGHSHVYWYRQLPEEGLKFMVYLQKENIIDESGMPKERFSAEFPKEGPSILRIQQVVRGDSAAYFCASSPSRSSANTGELFFGEGSRLTVL.

The chain couples TRBV10-3 to TRBJ2-1; 11 bases are shared with TRBD2. The CDR3 covers 17 residues. Germline lookup yields CDR1 ENHRY and CDR2 SYGVKD. Losses at the gene ends were 5 bases for V and 8 bases for J; bases not matched to a gene: 14. The CDR3 sequence: CAISPQLGTSGSDEQFF. The CDR3, as DNA: TGTGCCATCAGTCCGCAGCTGGGGACTAGCGGAAGCGATGAGCAGTTCTTC.